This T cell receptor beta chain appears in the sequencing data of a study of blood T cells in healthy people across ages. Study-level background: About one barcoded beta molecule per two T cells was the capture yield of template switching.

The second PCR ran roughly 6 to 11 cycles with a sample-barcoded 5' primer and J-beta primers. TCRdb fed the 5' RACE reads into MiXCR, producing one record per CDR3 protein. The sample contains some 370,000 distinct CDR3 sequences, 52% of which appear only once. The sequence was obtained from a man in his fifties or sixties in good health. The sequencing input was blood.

CDR3 amino acids: CASNDADTQYF. The CDR3 nucleotides read TGCGCCAGCAACGACGCAGATACGCAGTATTTT. V and J are TRBV5-1 and TRBJ2-3; D is unresolved. Germline lookup yields CDR1 SGHRS and CDR2 YFSETQ. This CDR3 has 11 residues. The germline V and J ends were trimmed by 6 bases and 4 bases, with 6 bases remaining between them.